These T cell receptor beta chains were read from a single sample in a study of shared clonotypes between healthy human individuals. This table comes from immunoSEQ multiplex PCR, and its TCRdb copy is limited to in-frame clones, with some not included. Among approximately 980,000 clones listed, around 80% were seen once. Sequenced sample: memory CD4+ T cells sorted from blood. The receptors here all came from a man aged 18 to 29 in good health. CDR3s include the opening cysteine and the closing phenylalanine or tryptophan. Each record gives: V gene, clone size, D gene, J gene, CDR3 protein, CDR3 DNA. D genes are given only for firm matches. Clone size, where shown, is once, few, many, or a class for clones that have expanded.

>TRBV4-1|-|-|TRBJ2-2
CASSQDGRGTGELFF
TGCGCCAGCAGCCAAGATGGTCGTGGCACCGGGGAGCTGTTTTTT
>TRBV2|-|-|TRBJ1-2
CASSTRPPNYGYTF
TGTGCCAGCAGCACCCGGCCACCTAACTATGGCTACACCTTC
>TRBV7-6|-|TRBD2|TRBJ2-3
CASSSGLAGVVDTQYF
TGTGCCAGCAGCTCTGGACTAGCGGGAGTAGTAGATACGCAGTATTTT
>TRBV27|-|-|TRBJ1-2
CASSANYNYGYTF
TGTGCCAGCAGTGCCAATTACAACTATGGCTACACCTTC
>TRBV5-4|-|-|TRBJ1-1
CASSWGRGTEAFF
TGTGCCAGCAGCTGGGGAAGGGGCACTGAAGCTTTCTTT
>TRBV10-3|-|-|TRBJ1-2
CAISLTGYGYTF
TGTGCCATCAGTTTGACAGGCTATGGCTACACCTTC
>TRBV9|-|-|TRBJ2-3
CASGEGVSTDTQYF
TGTGCCAGCGGAGAGGGGGTCAGCACAGATACGCAGTATTTT
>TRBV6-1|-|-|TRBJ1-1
CASSHLPDTEAFF
TGTGCCAGCAGTCACCTCCCGGACACTGAAGCTTTCTTT
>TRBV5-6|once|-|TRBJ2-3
CASSLFVQGSTDTQYF
TGTGCCAGCAGTCTCTTCGTCCAGGGTAGCACAGATACGCAGTATTTT
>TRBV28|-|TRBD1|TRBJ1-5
CASSSVRGRGNQPQHF
TGTGCCAGCAGTTCCGTCAGGGGGAGAGGAAATCAGCCCCAGCATTTT
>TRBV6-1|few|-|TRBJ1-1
CASLRIGTEAFF
TGTGCCAGCCTTAGAATCGGTACTGAAGCTTTCTTT
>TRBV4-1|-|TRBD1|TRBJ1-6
CASSQDRGTGGRGSPLHF
TGCGCCAGCAGCCAAGATCGGGGAACAGGGGGTCGAGGTTCACCCCTCCACTTT
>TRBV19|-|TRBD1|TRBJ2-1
CASTFRGRDNEQFF
TGTGCCAGTACGTTTAGGGGGCGTGACAATGAGCAGTTCTTC
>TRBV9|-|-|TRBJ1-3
CASSARTDSGNTIYF
TGTGCCAGCAGCGCGAGGACAGACTCTGGAAACACCATATATTTT
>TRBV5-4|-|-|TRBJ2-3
CASSSGVGGQPTDTQYF
TGTGCCAGCAGCTCCGGGGTCGGCGGACAGCCCACAGATACGCAGTATTTT
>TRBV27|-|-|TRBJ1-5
CASSLQSNQPQHF
TGTGCCAGCAGTTTACAGAGCAATCAGCCCCAGCATTTT
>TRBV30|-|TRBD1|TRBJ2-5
CAWDRGSQETQYF
TGTGCCTGGGACAGGGGATCCCAAGAGACCCAGTACTTC
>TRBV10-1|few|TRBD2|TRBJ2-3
CASSESGSWTDTQYF
TGCGCCAGCAGTGAGAGCGGGAGCTGGACAGATACGCAGTATTTT
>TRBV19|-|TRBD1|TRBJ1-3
CASSPRTGPPGNTIYF
TGTGCCAGTAGTCCGAGGACAGGTCCCCCTGGAAACACCATATATTTT
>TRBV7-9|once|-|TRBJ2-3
CASSLGRVVRTDTQYF
TGTGCCAGCAGCTTAGGCAGGGTTGTTAGGACAGATACGCAGTATTTT
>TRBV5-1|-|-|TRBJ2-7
CASRENSVSYEQYF
TGCGCCAGCAGGGAAAACTCTGTCTCCTACGAGCAGTACTTC
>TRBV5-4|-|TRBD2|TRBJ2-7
CASSLPTGGQDEQYF
TGTGCCAGCAGCCTACCCACGGGGGGGCAGGACGAGCAGTACTTC
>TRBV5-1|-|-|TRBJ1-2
CASSPGSQLNYGYTF
TGCGCCAGCAGCCCGGGGTCCCAACTTAACTATGGCTACACCTTC
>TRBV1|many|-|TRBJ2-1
CTSSHIAGGHKNEQFF
TGCACCAGCAGCCATATAGCGGGGGGGCACAAGAATGAGCAGTTCTTC
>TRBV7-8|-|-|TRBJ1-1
CASSFNSMNTEAFF
TGTGCCAGCAGCTTTAACAGTATGAACACTGAAGCTTTCTTT
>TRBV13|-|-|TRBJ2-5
CASSARHNGETQYF
TGTGCCAGCAGCGCGCGCCATAATGGGGAGACCCAGTACTTC
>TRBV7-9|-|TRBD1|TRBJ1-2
CASSYTSPGQGEGYTF
TGTGCCAGCAGTTATACATCCCCGGGACAGGGGGAAGGCTACACCTTC
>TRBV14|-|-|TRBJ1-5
CANPYSESRQPQHF
TGTGCCAACCCATATTCCGAGTCAAGGCAGCCCCAGCATTTT
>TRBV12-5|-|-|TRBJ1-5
CASGWEDSSNQPQHF
TGTGCTAGTGGTTGGGAGGACAGTAGCAATCAGCCCCAGCATTTT
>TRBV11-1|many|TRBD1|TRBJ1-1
CASRDGQGNTEAFF
TGTGCCAGCAGGGATGGACAGGGGAACACTGAAGCTTTCTTT
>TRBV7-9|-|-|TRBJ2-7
CASSRTDRTYEQYF
TGTGCCAGCAGCAGGACAGACAGAACCTACGAGCAGTACTTC
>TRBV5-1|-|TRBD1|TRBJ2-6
CASSPAQGDSGANVLTF
TGCGCCAGCAGCCCGGCGCAGGGGGACTCTGGGGCCAACGTCCTGACTTTC
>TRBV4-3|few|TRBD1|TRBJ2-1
CASSRDRVSYNEQFF
TGCGCCAGCAGCCGCGACAGGGTCTCCTACAATGAGCAGTTCTTC
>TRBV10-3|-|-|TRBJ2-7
CAISAVTPPSEQYF
TGTGCCATCAGTGCGGTGACTCCGCCATCCGAGCAGTACTTC
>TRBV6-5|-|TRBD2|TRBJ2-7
CASSRGLAGAYEQYF
TGTGCCAGCAGCCGTGGACTAGCGGGGGCCTACGAGCAGTACTTC